Only one count was recorded for the clone carrying this T cell receptor (beta chain). Original processing methods: Amplification of reference gene primers provided the estimated nucleated cell counts. Measured with immunoSEQ multiplex PCR; TCRdb has only the in-frame clones, and not every one. The V and J calls and clone size are taken from that table; D and trimming were inferred from the DNA. The sample lists 200,000 to 250,000 clones, almost 85% seen once, with approximately 16% in the top ten. The data originate from a study of blood T cell repertoires in COVID-19. Across the study: In each case, the material was cDNA or gDNA derived from T cells, B-cell-depleted T cells, or PBMCs.

The CDR3 length is 12 residues. Germline-derived CDR1 and CDR2 are LNHDA and SQIVND (reference sequence). V was trimmed by 3 bases and J by 4 bases, leaving 6 bases between them. Donors were grouped by their self-reported clinical history. Recovered status applied to Cohort 3 donors who had two consecutive negative PCRs. It also applied to those with clearance or with symptom resolution. The sequencing input was PBMCs or T cells enriched from blood (not recorded which). The source is a man aged 35 to 55 who had recovered from COVID-19. The chain uses TRBV19 and TRBJ1-2; unclear D gene. Here the CDR3 reads CASSIPSYGYTF. Here the CDR3 DNA reads TGTGCCAGTAGTATCCCCAGCTATGGCTACACCTTC. Full variable domain (outside the CDR3, taken from reference TRBV19 and TRBJ1-2): DGGITQSPKYLFRKEGQNVTLSCEQNLNHDAMYWYRQDPGQGLRLIYYSQIVNDFQKGDIAEGYSVSREKKESFPLTVTSAQKNPTAFYLCASSIPSYGYTFGSGTRLTVV.